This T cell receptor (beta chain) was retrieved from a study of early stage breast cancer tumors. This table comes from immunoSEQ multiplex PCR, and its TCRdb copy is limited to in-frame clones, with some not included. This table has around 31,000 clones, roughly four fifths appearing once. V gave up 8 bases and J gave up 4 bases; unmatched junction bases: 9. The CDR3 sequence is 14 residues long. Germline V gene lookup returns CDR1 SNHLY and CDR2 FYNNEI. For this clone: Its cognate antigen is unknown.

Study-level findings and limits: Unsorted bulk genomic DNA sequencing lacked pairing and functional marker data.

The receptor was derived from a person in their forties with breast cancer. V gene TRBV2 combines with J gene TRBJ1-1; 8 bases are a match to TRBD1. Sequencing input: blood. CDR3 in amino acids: CASRREQGVTEAFF. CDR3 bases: TGTGCCAGCCGTCGAGAACAGGGGGTCACTGAAGCTTTCTTT.